A selection of T cell receptor beta chains follows, all from one sample in a study of CD8 T cells in Susac syndrome. Each CDR3 protein is one row after TCRdb ran MiXCR on the immunoSEQ multiplex PCR reads. The table lists about 210,000 distinct CDR3 sequences, about 94% of them singletons, with 0.15% to 0.2% in the top ten. The sample was CD4+ T cells from PBMCs. These receptors came from a human donor with Susac syndrome. CDR3s include the opening cysteine and the closing phenylalanine or tryptophan. The D gene is left open where the match is weak. A clone size is listed for some rows: how often the clone was seen (once, few, many), or a class if it is expanded.

d_call	j_call	clone_size	v_call	cdr3_aa	cdr3_nt
.	TRBJ2-7	.	TRBV29-1	CSVDGSPYEQYF	TGCAGCGTTGATGGGTCCCCCTACGAGCAGTACTTC
TRBD2	TRBJ2-1	.	TRBV5-1	CASGPGLAESNEQFF	TGCGCCAGCGGTCCGGGACTAGCGGAATCCAATGAGCAGTTCTTC
TRBD1	TRBJ2-5	.	TRBV15	CATSRGGQGGETQYF	TGTGCCACCAGCAGAGGTGGACAGGGTGGCGAGACCCAGTACTTC
TRBD2	TRBJ2-3	.	TRBV20-1	CSATRLAGVADTQYF	TGCAGTGCAACCCGACTAGCGGGGGTTGCGGATACGCAGTATTTT
TRBD2	TRBJ2-1	.	TRBV30	CAWSAGRGGLGNEQFF	TGTGCCTGGAGTGCAGGACGGGGGGGCCTGGGGAATGAGCAGTTCTTC
TRBD2	TRBJ2-1	.	TRBV30	CAWSPRGDGGNEQFF	TGTGCCTGGAGCCCTCGGGGGGACGGGGGCAATGAGCAGTTCTTC
.	TRBJ1-6	.	TRBV5-6	CASAPGRVYSPLHF	TGTGCCAGCGCCCCCGGAAGGGTATACTCACCCCTCCACTTT
.	TRBJ2-1	.	TRBV20-1	CSARMGEAYNEQFF	TGCAGTGCTAGGATGGGGGAAGCCTACAATGAGCAGTTCTTC
.	TRBJ1-3	.	TRBV7-2	CASSLRRGGSGNTIYF	TGTGCCAGCAGCTTGCGAAGGGGAGGGTCTGGAAACACCATATATTTT
.	TRBJ2-5	.	TRBV5-1	CASSLAMETQYF	TGCGCCAGCAGCTTGGCAATGGAGACCCAGTACTTC
.	TRBJ2-3	.	TRBV5-4	CASSALLGDTQYF	TGTGCCAGCAGCGCCCTTCTGGGGGATACGCAGTATTTT
.	TRBJ2-7	.	TRBV5-4	CASSLRSVSYEQYF	TGTGCCAGCAGCTTGAGGTCCGTTTCCTACGAGCAGTACTTC
.	TRBJ1-1	.	TRBV20-1	CSARAGRLEAFF	TGCAGTGCTAGAGCCGGACGGCTTGAAGCTTTCTTT
.	TRBJ1-6	once	TRBV27	CASSLRRGPGANSPLHF	TGTGCCAGCAGTTTAAGACGGGGGCCGGGGGCGAATTCACCCCTCCACTTT
TRBD1	TRBJ1-4	.	TRBV5-1	CASSLGQGDANEKLFF	TGCGCCAGCAGCTTGGGACAGGGGGATGCTAATGAAAAACTGTTTTTT
.	TRBJ1-1	.	TRBV7-2	CASSLVPGPNTEAFF	TGTGCCAGCAGCTTAGTGCCGGGGCCGAACACTGAAGCTTTCTTT